This T cell receptor (beta chain) is drawn from a study of T cell responses to AZD1222 COVID-19 vaccine. This CDR3 is built from 15 residues. V was shortened by 1 base and J by 2 bases, with 12 bases between the two germline ends. CDR1 LGHNA and CDR2 YNFKEQ come from the germline V gene. TCRdb's table, derived via immunoSEQ multiplex PCR, lists solely in-frame clones and lacks some. The table lists over 200,000 clones, 90% to 95% of them singletons. On this clone: Its antigen is undetermined.

Study results and caveats: Nearly half of spike-specific TCRs reportedly go after variant regions that carry no mutations. Clonal diversity may have been underestimated in mostly white British donors. After the peak T cell response, and only then, were repertoires sampled. Across spike, vaccine-associated CD4 TCRs were found, dominant at 160-218 and 743-854.

The chain carries TRBV4-2 and TRBJ2-7, with a weak D call TRBD1 (7 bases). This clonotype was obtained from an adult who received the MenACWY meningococcal vaccine as a control. The sample consisted of peripheral blood, taken 28 days after the second dose of the MenACWY control vaccine. Here the CDR3 reads CASSQAEGATYEQYF. CDR3 DNA sequence: TGTGCCAGCAGCCAAGCGGAGGGGGCCACCTACGAGCAGTACTTC.